This T cell receptor (beta chain) is drawn from a study of regulatory T cells in long-lasting Graves disease. To make TCR beta libraries, researchers used iRepertoire HTBI primers and Arm-PCR of CDR3 regions. One entry per CDR3 protein, called by TCRdb with MiXCR from the multiplex PCR reads. This table holds about 220,000 distinct CDR3 sequences, approximately 18% found once. Time point defined: newly diagnosed GD, antithyroid drugs for less than 3 months. TCR sequences were obtained from RNA taken from PBMCs. This clonotype came up many times. Germline lookup yields CDR1 SEHNR and CDR2 FQNEAQ (reference sequence). The CDR3 extends over 14 amino acids. Trimming removed 2 bases from V and 6 bases from J, with 14 bases in between. The same data also contributed to another study, on T cells in Graves' hyperthyroidism and ophthalmopathy. From that second work: Aged 18 to 65, the patients had hyperthyroidism that was newly diagnosed and had lasted under 2 months.

Specimen: peripheral blood mononuclear cells (PBMCs), collected at new diagnosis, from a patient treated with antithyroid drugs. This receptor was obtained from a woman aged 25-40 years with Graves disease. V usage is TRBV7-9 and J usage is TRBJ2-7; D possibly uses TRBD1 or TRBD2 (6 bases each). In DNA form, the CDR3 reads TGTGCCAGCAGCTTACTGGGGGGCCCAGCCGAGCAGTACTTC. Protein product: CASSLLGGPAEQYF.